This is a list of T cell receptor beta chains from one sample in a study of sequential checkpoint blockade in melanoma. The table came from immunoSEQ multiplex PCR; TCRdb's copy has only in-frame clones and leaves some out. Here the sample table reports about 91 clones. This material consisted of tumor tissue (inferred from file names), taken from a patient given nivolumab and ipilimumab in sequence. Receptor source: a human donor with melanoma. Both conserved end residues are part of each CDR3. D genes are given only for firm matches. Size is stated for part of the rows, as once, few or many counts, or as a class when the clone is expanded.

>few|TRBV4-1|TRBJ1-3|TRBD1
TGCGCCAGCAGCCCCATGGGGACAGGGGTTGGAAACACCATATATTTT
CASSPMGTGVGNTIYF
>few|TRBV30|TRBJ2-7|NA
TGTGCCTGGAGTGGAGGGGGAAGCTCCTACGAGCAGTACTTC
CAWSGGGSSYEQYF
>few|TRBV6-8|TRBJ2-1|NA
TGTGCCAGCAGTAAGACTTTTGAGGGACCTCCTTACAATGAGCAGTTCTTC
CASSKTFEGPPYNEQFF
>NA|TRBV18|TRBJ2-3|NA
TGTGCCAGCTCACCGGGGTACCTAAGCACAGATACGCAGTATTTT
CASSPGYLSTDTQYF
>NA|TRBV14|TRBJ2-5|NA
TGTGCCAGCAGCCAAGTTTTGGGGCAAGAGACCCAGTACTTC
CASSQVLGQETQYF
>NA|TRBV19|TRBJ1-5|NA
TGTGCCAGTAGTATTATGGACGGCCAGCCCCAGCATTTT
CASSIMDGQPQHF
>NA|TRBV10-2|TRBJ1-6|TRBD1
TGCGCCAGCAGTGCCGGGACAGACTATAATTCACCCCTCCACTTT
CASSAGTDYNSPLHF
>NA|TRBV6-8|TRBJ2-7|TRBD2
TGTGCCAGCAGTTACTCGGTGGGACTAGCGGAGCCCCACTCCTACGAGCAGTACTTC
CASSYSVGLAEPHSYEQYF
>NA|TRBV11-3|TRBJ2-4|NA
TGTGCCAGCAGCTCTCGGGTGGACAGCTTCGCCAAAAACATTCAGTACTTC
CASSSRVDSFAKNIQYF
>large|TRBV11-3|TRBJ2-7|NA
TGTGCCAGCAGCCCATATCGGCCTAGACACGGATACTACGAGCAGTACTTC
CASSPYRPRHGYYEQYF
>NA|TRBV6-8|TRBJ1-2|TRBD1
TGTGCCAGCAGTTATACAGGGGGCGCAGGCTACACCTTC
CASSYTGGAGYTF
>NA|TRBV19|TRBJ1-1|NA
TGTGCCAGTAAGGCCTCTCTTGAAGCTTTCTTT
CASKASLEAFF
>few|TRBV9|TRBJ1-3|NA
TGTGCCAGCAGTGAGGGTTTCTCTGGAAACACCATATATTTT
CASSEGFSGNTIYF
>large|TRBV11-3|TRBJ1-1|TRBD1
TGTGCCAGCAGGTTTGACAGGGGGAGGACTGAAGCTTTCTTT
CASRFDRGRTEAFF
>large|TRBV11-3|TRBJ1-5|NA
TGTGCCAGCAGCTTATATGGCACGGATAATCAGCCCCAGCATTTT
CASSLYGTDNQPQHF
>few|TRBV6-8|TRBJ2-5|NA
TGTGCCAGCAGTTCTCTTAATCAAGAGACCCAGTACTTC
CASSSLNQETQYF
>NA|TRBV9|TRBJ2-1|TRBD2
TGTGCCAGCAGCGTAGCTCGAACGGGAGGGCCGCGTAATGAGCAGTTCTTC
CASSVARTGGPRNEQFF
>NA|TRBV16|TRBJ1-1|NA
TGTGCCAGCAGTGTCAGGTTGAACACTGAAGCTTTCTTT
CASSVRLNTEAFF
>large|TRBV11-3|TRBJ1-5|TRBD1
TGTGCCAGCAGCCGTACAGGGGCTGGAGATCAGCCCCAGCATTTT
CASSRTGAGDQPQHF
>hyperexpanded|TRBV11-3|TRBJ1-1|NA
TGTGCCAGCAGCCCCTACTCCTTGGGAGGGACTGAAGCTTTCTTT
CASSPYSLGGTEAFF
>NA|TRBV9|TRBJ2-7|NA
TGTGCCAATAGCCCTAATACCTACGAGCAGTACTTC
CANSPNTYEQYF
>NA|TRBV5-1|TRBJ2-1|TRBD1
TGCGCCAGCAGCTTGGAGGGACAGGGAAGCTACAATGAGCAGTTCTTC
CASSLEGQGSYNEQFF
>few|TRBV6-8|TRBJ2-1|NA
TGTGCCAGCACCGACCGCGGGGCCTGGCCTTACAATGAGCAGTTCTTC
CASTDRGAWPYNEQFF
>once|TRBV18|TRBJ1-2|NA
TGTGCCAGCTCACACGGACAGTCCTCCGGCTACACCTTC
CASSHGQSSGYTF
>large|TRBV11-3|TRBJ1-2|TRBD1
TGTGCCAGCAGCCGTTTTACAGGGGAGGATGGCTACACCTTC
CASSRFTGEDGYTF
>large|TRBV11-3|TRBJ2-3|NA
TGTGCCAGCAGCTTAAGCCTCCTTAGCACAGATACGCAGTATTTT
CASSLSLLSTDTQYF
>large|TRBV11-3|TRBJ1-3|NA
TGTGCCAGCAGCTTCGCGGGGGTAGGCTCTGGAAACACCATATATTTT
CASSFAGVGSGNTIYF
>few|TRBV30|TRBJ2-5|TRBD2
TGTGCCTGGAGTTTCCTAGCGGGAATCAAGACCCAGTACTTC
CAWSFLAGIKTQYF
>few|TRBV6-8|TRBJ1-6|NA
TGTGCCAGCAGTGACTCGGCGTCCTATAATTCACCCCTCCACTTT
CASSDSASYNSPLHF
>large|TRBV11-3|TRBJ2-3|NA
TGTGCCAGCAGCTTACAGCTAGGCACAGATACGCAGTATTTT
CASSLQLGTDTQYF
>NA|TRBV19|TRBJ1-6|NA
TGTGCCACCGGGCCAGGCTTCAGGGAATCACCCCTCCACTTT
CATGPGFRESPLHF
>large|TRBV11-3|TRBJ1-5|TRBD1
TGTGCCAGCAGCTTAGTGGGGACAGGGCAGCCCCAGCATTTT
CASSLVGTGQPQHF